This T cell receptor (beta chain) was identified during a study of blood T cells in healthy people across ages. Germline trimming cut 0 bases from V and 4 bases from J; bases unmatched to any gene: 10. The CDR3 is 17 amino acids. CDR1 SGHDT and CDR2 YYEEEE come from the germline V gene. It was with a sample-barcoded 5' primer and a J-beta primer mix that a second PCR of about 6 to 12 cycles was run. Via MiXCR, TCRdb re-called the 5' RACE reads, giving one row per CDR3 protein. This table has just over 1 million distinct CDR3 sequences, 45% appearing once. Concerning this clonotype itself: Lacking the conserved final phenylalanine or tryptophan, this CDR3 likely reflects a read error.

This clonotype was sampled from a woman aged 55-69 years in good health. The sample comprised blood. V gene TRBV5-6 combines with J gene TRBJ2-1; TRBD2 matches at 7 bases. CDR3 bases: TGTGCCAGCAGCTTGGAAAGTGGGAGGGCCACTTACAATGAGCAGTTCCTC. It codes for CASSLESGRATYNEQFL.